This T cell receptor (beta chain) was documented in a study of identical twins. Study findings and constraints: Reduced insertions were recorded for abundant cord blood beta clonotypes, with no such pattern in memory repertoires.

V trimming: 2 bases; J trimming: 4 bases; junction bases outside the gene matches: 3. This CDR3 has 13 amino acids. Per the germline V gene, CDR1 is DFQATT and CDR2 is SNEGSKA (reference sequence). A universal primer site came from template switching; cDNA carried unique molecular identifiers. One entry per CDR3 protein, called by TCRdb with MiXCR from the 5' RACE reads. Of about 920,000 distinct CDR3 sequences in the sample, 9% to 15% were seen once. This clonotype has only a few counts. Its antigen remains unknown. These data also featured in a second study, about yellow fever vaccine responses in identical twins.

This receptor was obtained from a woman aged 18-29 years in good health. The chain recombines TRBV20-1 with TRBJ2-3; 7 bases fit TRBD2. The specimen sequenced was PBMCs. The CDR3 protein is CSARQAGSDTQYF. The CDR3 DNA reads TGCAGTGCTAGACAAGCGGGATCAGATACGCAGTATTTT.